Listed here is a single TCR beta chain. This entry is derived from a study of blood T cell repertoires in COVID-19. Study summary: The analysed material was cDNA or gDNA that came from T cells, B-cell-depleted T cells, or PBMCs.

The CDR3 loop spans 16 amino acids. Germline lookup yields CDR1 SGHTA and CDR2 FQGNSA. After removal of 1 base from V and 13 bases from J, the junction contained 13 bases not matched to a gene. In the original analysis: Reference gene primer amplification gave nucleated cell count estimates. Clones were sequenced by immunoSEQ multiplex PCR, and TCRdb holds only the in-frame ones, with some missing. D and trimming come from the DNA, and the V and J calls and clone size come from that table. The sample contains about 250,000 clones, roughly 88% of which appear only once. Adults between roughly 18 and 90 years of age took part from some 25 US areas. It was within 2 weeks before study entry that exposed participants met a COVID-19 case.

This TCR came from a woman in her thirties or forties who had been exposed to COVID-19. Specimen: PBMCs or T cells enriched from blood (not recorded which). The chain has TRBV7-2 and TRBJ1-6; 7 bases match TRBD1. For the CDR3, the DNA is TGTGCCAGCAGCTTAGATTGGGGCCAGGGGGGTCGCCCCCTCCACTTT. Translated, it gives CASSLDWGQGGRPLHF.